One and the same sample provided the 5 T cell receptor beta chains below, sequenced in a study of blood T cell repertoires in COVID-19 (TCRdb year 2020). The library was generated by the immunoSEQ multiplex PCR assay. Entries here come from immuneACCESS through TCRdb and include only in-frame sequences with V and J called. Some clones fail to appear in such tables; in the studies checked, an unresolved V gene covers under half of the shortfall, and the cause of the remainder is unknown. This sample lists tens of thousands of clones; around nine tenths were detected once. The ten largest clones capture roughly 19% of the sample. The specimen was peripheral blood. These receptors came from a man in his 70s with acute or convalescent COVID-19.

This sequence joins TRBV7-2 and TRBJ2-7, with TRBD2 identical over 13 bases. The germline V gene has CDR1 SGHTA and CDR2 FQGNSA. J lost 2 bases, V lost 5 bases, and 3 bases had no gene match. This CDR3 has 15 amino acids. The CDR3 DNA sequence: TGTGCCAGCAGCCCGGGACTAGCGGGGACCTACGAGCAGTACTTC. Protein: CASSPGLAGTYEQYF.

This chain links TRBV6-4 with TRBJ2-3; TRBD2 agrees at 10 bases. Unmatched junction bases numbered 0, after V lost 0 bases and J lost 0 bases. CDR3 length equals 16 residues. CDR1 is MRHNA and CDR2 is SNTAGT in the germline V gene. The CDR3: CASSDSTSGSTDTQYF. The CDR3 nucleotides read TGTGCCAGCAGTGACTCGACTAGCGGGAGCACAGATACGCAGTATTTT.

The chain recombines TRBV27 with TRBJ2-7; TRBD2 agrees at 7 bases. CDR1 and CDR2 (germline): MNHEY, SMNVEV (reference sequence). The CDR3 runs to 15 residues. Germline trimming cut 8 bases from V and 3 bases from J; bases unmatched to any gene: 13. DNA for the CDR3: TGTGCCAGCCGAGCTTTTCGAGCGGGGCACTACGAGCAGTACTTC. Its protein is CASRAFRAGHYEQYF.

V usage is TRBV19 and J usage is TRBJ2-7; TRBD1 matches at 9 bases. This CDR3 contains 14 residues. The germline V gene encodes CDR1 LNHDA and CDR2 SQIVND (reference sequence). V shed 3 bases, J shed 9 bases, and the junction held 9 bases outside the gene matches. CDR3 DNA sequence: TGTGCCAGTAGTATGGCGACAGGGGGAATCCCGCAGTACTTC. This sequence encodes CASSMATGGIPQYF.

V gene TRBV7-9 combines with J gene TRBJ1-2; D is undetermined. CDR3 length equals 11 residues. Germline V gene sequence: CDR1 SEHNR, CDR2 FQNEAQ (reference sequence). V lost 6 bases and J 3 bases, leaving 5 bases between the germline ends. The CDR3: CASSRYYGYTF. The CDR3 DNA reads TGTGCCAGCAGTCGGTACTATGGCTACACCTTC. Looking up the rest from reference TRBV7-9 and TRBJ1-2 gives the full variable domain: DTGVSQNPRHKITKRGQNVTFRCDPISEHNRLYWYRQTLGQGPEFLTYFQNEAQLEKSRLLSDRFSAERPKGSFSTLEIQRTEQGDSAMYLCASSRYYGYTFGSGTRLTVV.